The rows below give T cell receptor beta chains drawn from one sample of a study of cytomegalovirus exposure and HLA in healthy donors. This table comes from immunoSEQ multiplex PCR, and its TCRdb copy is limited to in-frame clones, with some not included. Counted here are 45,000 to 55,000 clones, around three fifths occurring once; the ten biggest clones make up about an eighth. The material sequenced was PBMCs. These receptors were taken from a human donor in good health. Each CDR3 is given with its conserved first and last residue. Fields, in order: V gene, J gene, clone size, CDR3 protein. Some rows mark clone size as missing; the rest say once, few, many or name a class of expanded clone.

TRBV2	TRBJ1-2	few	CASSYLPQGGGYTF
TRBV5-1	TRBJ2-7	-	CASSLGQSYEQYF
TRBV4-1	TRBJ2-1	few	CASSQEGGHYNEQFF
TRBV5-1	TRBJ1-2	-	CASSLEQGLNYGYTF
TRBV29-1	TRBJ1-1	-	CSVGGMNTEAFF
TRBV15	TRBJ2-3	-	CATSIGIADTQYF
TRBV11-2	TRBJ2-3	few	CASSPGGSGGYTDTQYF
TRBV5-5	TRBJ2-1	-	CASSLSYRATNEQFF
TRBV6-5	TRBJ1-6	-	CASSFDRELYNSPLHF
TRBV5-5	TRBJ2-7	-	CASSSGGSYEQYF
TRBV2	TRBJ1-4	-	CASSEGGLANEKLFF
TRBV29-1	TRBJ1-2	-	CSAREGTAGNYGYTF
TRBV2	TRBJ2-1	few	CASSEGRGSYNEQFF